Sequencing of this T cell receptor (beta chain) was carried out in a study of radiotherapy plus CTLA-4 blockade in lung cancer. Findings of the study overall: There was expansion of tumor-derived TCR clones in blood after radiotherapy plus ipilimumab.

Germline V gene sequence: CDR1 SGHNT, CDR2 YYREEE (reference sequence). The CDR3 totals 18 residues. The V and J ends lost 3 bases and 3 bases, in that order; junction bases with no gene match: 12. Data came from immunoSEQ multiplex PCR; TCRdb stores just in-frame clones and leaves some out. Among 90,000 or so clones listed, 80% to 85% were seen once. Regarding this clone: Its antigen is undetermined.

Material: peripheral blood, obtained from a patient treated with radiotherapy plus ipilimumab. The V call is TRBV5-4, the J call TRBJ1-1; 12 bases line up with TRBD1. The clonotype originates from a human donor with non-small cell lung cancer who had stable disease on radiotherapy plus ipilimumab. The CDR3 DNA reads as TGTGCCAGCAGCTCACCTCTCGGGACAGGGGGCGCCTACACTGAAGCTTTCTTT. It yields the protein CASSSPLGTGGAYTEAFF.